This TCR beta chain was observed in a study of CD8 T cells in Susac syndrome. Random-hexamer reverse transcription was applied to about 0.45 to 1 ug RNA. Across 54 Vbeta and 13 Jbeta, TCR beta CDR3 was amplified with immunoSEQ multiplex PCR. MiXCR, run by TCRdb on the immunoSEQ multiplex PCR reads, gives a single entry per CDR3 protein. Of about 200,000 distinct CDR3 sequences listed, 90% to 95% are singletons. Germline V gene sequence: CDR1 SNHLY, CDR2 FYNNEI. The V and J ends lost 7 bases and 2 bases respectively, with 13 bases between them. This CDR3 is 14 amino acids long. The study sequenced TCR beta in blood CD8+ and CD4+ T cells. Negative isolation was applied to CD8+ and CD4+ T cells, and FACS enrichment was applied to TEMRA cells.

The source is a human donor with multiple sclerosis. The chain combines TRBV2 with TRBJ2-3; no firm D call. The sequencing input was CD4+ T cells from PBMCs. CDR3 region: CASKFIPSTDTQYF. The CDR3 DNA follows: TGTGCCAGCAAGTTCATACCCTCCACAGATACGCAGTATTTT.